In its sample, the clone carrying this T cell receptor beta chain was seen many times. The data derive from a study of T cells in Graves' hyperthyroidism and ophthalmopathy. Amplified TCR beta CDR3 regions derived from RNA transcripts. The HTBI primer set was used in a first-round RT-PCR of the TCR CDR3. TCRdb redid the calling of the multiplex PCR reads with MiXCR, one entry per CDR3 protein. Among 500,000 to 600,000 distinct CDR3 sequences listed, roughly 46% were seen once. CDR1 SEHNR and CDR2 FQNEAQ come from the germline V gene (reference sequence). This CDR3 region has 14 residues. V lost 5 bases, J lost 6 bases, and 17 bases lay in between.

The clonotype comes from an adult woman with Graves' disease, either hyperthyroidism or ophthalmopathy (not recorded which). This chain uses TRBV7-9 with TRBJ2-7; possibly TRBD2 for D (5 bases). The sequenced material came from peripheral blood or thyroid tissue (not recorded which). The CDR3 sequence is CASSQGLGGSEQYF. The CDR3 DNA follows: TGTGCCAGCAGCCAAGGGCTGGGTGGGAGCGAGCAGTACTTC.